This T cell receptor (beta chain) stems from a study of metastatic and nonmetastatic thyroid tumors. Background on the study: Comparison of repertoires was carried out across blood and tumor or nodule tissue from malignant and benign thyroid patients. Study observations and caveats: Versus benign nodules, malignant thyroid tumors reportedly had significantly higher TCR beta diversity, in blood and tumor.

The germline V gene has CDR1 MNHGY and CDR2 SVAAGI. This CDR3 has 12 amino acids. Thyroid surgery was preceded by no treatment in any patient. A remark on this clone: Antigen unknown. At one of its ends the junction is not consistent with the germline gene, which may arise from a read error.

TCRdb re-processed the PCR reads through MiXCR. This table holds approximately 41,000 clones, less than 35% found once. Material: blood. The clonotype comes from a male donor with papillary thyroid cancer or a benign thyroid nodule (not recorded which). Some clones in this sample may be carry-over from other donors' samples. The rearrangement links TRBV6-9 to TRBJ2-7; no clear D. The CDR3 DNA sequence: TGTACCAGCACCGGGTTGTCCTACGAGCAGTACTTT. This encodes CTSTGLSYEQYF.